This TCR beta chain was sequenced for a study of PD-1 blockade in classical Hodgkin lymphoma. Described time point: cycle 4 day 1 (C4D1), after five to seven weeks of nivolumab. Brentuximab vedotin exposure varied, and every patient relapsed after autologous stem cell transplantation. Germline CDR1 and CDR2: SEHNR and FQNEAQ (reference sequence). After removal of 6 bases from V and 10 bases from J, the junction contained 8 bases not matched to a gene. The CDR3 totals 12 residues. The table came from immunoSEQ multiplex PCR; TCRdb's copy has only in-frame clones and leaves some out. The sample holds some 18,000 clones, 76% seen once.

The origin of this receptor is a human donor with classical Hodgkin lymphoma. Sequencing used peripheral blood mononuclear cells (PBMCs), obtained before the fourth cycle of nivolumab. This chain uses TRBV7-9 with TRBJ1-2; 7 nucleotides align to TRBD1. The chain's CDR3 is CASSPGTVYYTF. The CDR3 nucleotides are TGTGCCAGCAGTCCCGGGACAGTTTACTACACCTTC.